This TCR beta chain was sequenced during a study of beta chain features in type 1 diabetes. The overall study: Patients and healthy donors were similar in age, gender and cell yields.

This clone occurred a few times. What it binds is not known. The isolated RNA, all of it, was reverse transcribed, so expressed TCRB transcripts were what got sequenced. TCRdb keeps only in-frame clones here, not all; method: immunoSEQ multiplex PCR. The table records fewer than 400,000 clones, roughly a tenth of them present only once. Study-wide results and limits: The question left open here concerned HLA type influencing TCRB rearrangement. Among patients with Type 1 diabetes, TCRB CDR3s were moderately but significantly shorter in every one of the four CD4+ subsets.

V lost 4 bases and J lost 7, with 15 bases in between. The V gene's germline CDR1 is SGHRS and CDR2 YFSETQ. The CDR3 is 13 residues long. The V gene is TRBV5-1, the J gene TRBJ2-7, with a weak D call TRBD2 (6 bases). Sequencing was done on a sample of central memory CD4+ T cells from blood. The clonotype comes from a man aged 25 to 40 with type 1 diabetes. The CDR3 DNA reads TGCGCCAGCAGCCCCGGGAGCCTAGAAGAGCAGTACTTC. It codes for CASSPGSLEEQYF. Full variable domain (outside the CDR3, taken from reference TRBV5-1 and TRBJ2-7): KAGVTQTPRYLIKTRGQQVTLSCSPISGHRSVSWYQQTPGQGLQFLFEYFSETQRNKGNFPGRFSGRQFSNSRSEMNVSTLELGDSALYLCASSPGSLEEQYFGPGTRLTVT.